This T cell receptor beta chain derives from a study (dated by TCRdb to about 2015). A note on the overall study: The study tested whether tumor-infiltrating Tregs in breast cancer are recruited from blood Tregs or converted in situ from other CD4+ T cell subsets.

Broad study findings and their caveats: The larger-cohort validation was restricted to a single TCR beta V-J rearrangement rather than whole repertoires. In terms of TCR gene usage, tumor memory CD4+ T cells clustered together with blood and lymph node memory CD4+ cells, as well as with lymph node naive CD4+ cells. The greatest overlap of tumor-infiltrating Treg TCR alpha and beta sequences was observed with tumor naive CD4+ T cells, followed by blood naive CD4+ T cells.

Full-length TCR variable regions were amplified by 5' RACE PCR with constant-region reverse primers, followed by semi-nested PCR with Nested Universal Primer A. Using the ReliaPrep RNA Cell Miniprep System, total RNA was extracted, and the SMARTer RACE 5'/3' Kit was then used to reverse transcribe the RNA into 5'RACE-ready cDNA. Full-length TCR alpha and beta libraries were barcoded with multiplex adaptors and sequenced on an Illumina MiSeq. On the study's bioinformatics: Sequencing data were pooled across the five patients for each of nine subset-tissue groups and compared by unsupervised clustering of TCR gene usage. The Morisita-Horn index was used to calculate repertoire similarity, with shared sequences weighted according to their contribution to each repertoire. The public reads were quality trimmed at Q25 with fastp and then assembled into clones with MiXCR by TCRdb, keeping productive beta chains. Rows are unified per CDR3 protein, each entry keeping the most common DNA and genes. The V and J calls and clone size are TCRdb's, not the authors'. The sample table holds under 65,000 distinct CDR3 sequences, of which less than 25% were seen once. The ten largest clones represent 3.2% of the sample.

In its sample, this clonotype was seen a few times. What this receptor recognizes is not known. Base qualities are not at hand, and no much larger clone is one base apart. Tregs were isolated as CD4+CD25+CD127-/low cells. Tregs, naive and memory CD4+ T cells from tumor, blood and ipsilateral draining lymph nodes of five or six breast cancer patients underwent full-length TCR alpha and beta sequencing. Tumor tissue and lymph nodes obtained by ipsilateral axillary dissection were perfused with PBS, cut into small pieces and digested using collagenase I and hyaluronidase. A purity exceeding 90% was confirmed by FACS for the sorted cell populations. The sequencing sample was made of tumor-infiltrating Tregs sorted from the breast tumor. The clonotype originates from a female donor with breast cancer.

The DNA sequence is given as TGTGCCAGCAGCTTAGGTCGGCCTGGGCCCTATGGCTACACCTTC. It specifies CASSLGRPGPYGYTF. Recombination joined TRBV7-9 with TRBJ1-2, with the D gene call left open. Deletion took 1 base off V and 4 bases off J, with a span of 13 bases between the germline ends. The CDR3, cysteine through phenylalanine, is 15 amino acids long. Only the CDR3 DNA is retained, 45 bases long and in frame from the first base. Via the germline V gene (reference sequence), CDR1 is SEHNR and CDR2 FQNEAQ.